This entry lists 20 T cell receptor beta chains sequenced from one sample in a study of blood T cells in healthy people across ages. Primers used in a second PCR of about 6 to 11 cycles were a sample-barcoded 5' primer and a J-beta primer mix. TCRdb processed the 5' RACE reads anew with MiXCR; each CDR3 protein has one entry. The sample carries hundreds of thousands of distinct CDR3 sequences, approximately 52% recorded once. Sequencing used blood. The receptors here all came from a woman of 80 years or more in good health.

Note on this clonotype: This sequence may be a read error, since a much larger clone differs from it by one base. The chain employs TRBV12-3 or TRBV12-4 and TRBJ2-5; D gene unclear. There are 13 residues in the CDR3. The germline V and J ends were trimmed by 5 bases and 5 bases, with 12 bases remaining between them. In DNA form, the CDR3 reads TGTGCCAGCAGTCCCCTCAGATGGGAGACCCAGTACTTC. Translation: CASSPLRWETQYF.

The chain combines TRBV30 with TRBJ1-4, with D tentatively TRBD1 (6 bases). The CDR3 loop spans 15 amino acids. Germline V gene data show CDR1 as GTSNPN and CDR2 as SVGIG (reference sequence). Trimming stripped 3 bases from V and 2 bases from J, with 13 bases between. The CDR3 DNA sequence: TGTGCCTGGAGCCTGTCGGGGGGCACTAATGAAAAACTGTTTTTT. Residues: CAWSLSGGTNEKLFF.

The chain links TRBV20-1 to TRBJ2-5, with 10 bases matching TRBD2. V lost 1 base, J lost 5 bases, and 7 bases stayed unmatched. The CDR3 contains 15 residues. CDR1 is DFQATT and CDR2 is SNEGSKA in the germline V gene (reference sequence). The CDR3 spells CSARVISGRPETQYF. CDR3 in DNA: TGCAGTGCTAGAGTCATTAGCGGGAGGCCGGAGACCCAGTACTTC.

This clonotype was counted ten times or more. The chain has TRBV5-1 and TRBJ2-5; D unclear. V lost 2 bases and J lost 0, with 5 bases in between. The CDR3 extends over 13 amino acids. The germline gives CDR1 SGHRS, CDR2 YFSETQ. CDR3 sequence (DNA): TGCGCCAGCAGCTTAATGTACCAAGAGACCCAGTACTTC. Translation gives CASSLMYQETQYF.

This clonotype was counted ten times or more. The gene calls are TRBV29-1 and TRBJ2-7; 8 bases agree with TRBD2. The CDR3 covers 14 residues. The V gene's germline CDR1 is SQVTM and CDR2 ANQGSEA. J was trimmed by 0 bases and V by 2 bases; bases with no gene match: 3. CDR3 DNA: TGCAGCGTTGAATTAGCGGGGAACTCCTACGAGCAGTACTTC. Residues: CSVELAGNSYEQYF.

This clonotype was observed at least ten times. The chain joins TRBV5-8 to TRBJ1-6, with D uncertain. Trimming shortened V by 0 bases and J by 7 bases, and 11 bases separated the two germline ends. CDR3 length equals 15 residues. Germline V gives CDR1 SGHTS, CDR2 YDEGEE. The CDR3 DNA is TGTGCCAGCAGCTTGGGGGGAACCCCAAATTCACCCCTCCACTTT. Residues: CASSLGGTPNSPLHF.

The count of this clonotype is one. Compared with germline, one end of the junction differs, possibly owing to a read error. J is TRBJ2-1 and V is TRBV7-9, with TRBD1 as a possible D gene (5 bases). This CDR3 spans 19 amino acids. Germline loops: CDR1 SEHNR, CDR2 FQNEAQ (reference sequence). Here the CDR3 DNA reads TGTGCCAGTAGCTTAAATCGACAGAGAAGAAGGAATTCCTACAATGAGCAGTTCTTC. It specifies CASSLNRQRRRNSYNEQFF.

The chain recombines TRBV20-1 with TRBJ2-7; TRBD2 agrees at 7 bases. The J call may be wrong; the DNA end is better matched by TRBJ2-5. The CDR3 runs 13 residues. Per the germline V gene, CDR1 is DFQATT and CDR2 is SNEGSKA (reference sequence). The CDR3 DNA is TGCAGTGCTCCGGCTAGCGGTCAAGAGACCCAGTACTTC. Protein product: CSAPASGQETQYF.

The gene calls are TRBV30 and TRBJ2-1, with 8 bases that match TRBD2. CDR3 length equals 15 residues. Germline V gene data show CDR1 as GTSNPN and CDR2 as SVGIG (reference sequence). V lost 3 bases and J lost 5; bases outside the gene matches: 9. The CDR3 DNA reads as TGTGCCTGGAGCCGAAAAGGACTAGCCGACAATGAGCAGTTCTTC. It encodes CAWSRKGLADNEQFF. The variable domain in full, completed from reference TRBV30 and TRBJ2-1, reads SQTIHQWPATLVQPVGSPLSLECTVEGTSNPNLYWYRQAAGRGLQLLFYSVGIGQISSEVPQNLSASRPQDRQFILSSKKLLLSDSGFYLCAWSRKGLADNEQFFGPGTRLTVL.

As concerns this clonotype: A much larger clone differs by one base, so this may be a read error. The CDR3 ends on some other residue instead of the conserved phenylalanine or tryptophan, so this is likely a read error. This CDR3 is CASILPGEETQYI. Here the CDR3 DNA reads TGCGCCAGCATCCTCCCCGGGGAAGAGACCCAGTACATC. The rearrangement links TRBV5-1 to TRBJ2-5; possible D gene TRBD2, 5 bases. Germline V gene sequence: CDR1 SGHRS, CDR2 YFSETQ. The CDR3 totals 13 residues. The V end was cut by 6 bases, the J end by 3 bases, with 12 bases between.

This clonotype was seen a handful of times. The rearrangement uses TRBV29-1 and TRBJ2-5; D might be TRBD1 (6 bases). The J call may be wrong; the DNA end is better matched by TRBJ2-7. CDR3 length: 11 amino acids. Looked up from germline, CDR1 is SQVTM and CDR2 is ANQGSEA. CDR3 sequence reads: CSGQQGSEQYF. The CDR3 nucleotides read TGCAGCGGCCAACAGGGCAGCGAGCAGTACTTC.

Remarks on this clonotype: It may be a read error: a sequence one base away is much more abundant. The genes are TRBV20-1 and TRBJ2-1; TRBD1 matches at 7 bases. J lost 5 bases, V lost 6 bases, and 7 bases had no gene match. Germline V gene sequence: CDR1 DFQATT, CDR2 SNEGSKA (reference sequence). This CDR3 comprises 13 residues. The CDR3 loop reads CSADMTGHNEQFF. DNA of the CDR3: TGCAGTGCCGATATGACAGGGCACAATGAGCAGTTCTTC.

J is TRBJ1-6 and V is TRBV13; a possible D gene is TRBD1 (5 bases). The CDR3 is 16 amino acids. V lost 5 bases and J 10 bases, leaving 21 bases between the germline ends. The germline V gene encodes CDR1 PRHDT and CDR2 FYEKMQ (reference sequence). CDR3 nucleotides: TGTGCCAGCAGCAATTGGGGAGGGGAAGGTGAATCACCCCTCCACTTT. This sequence encodes CASSNWGGEGESPLHF.

This chain links TRBV7-9 with TRBJ2-3; 7 nucleotides align to TRBD2. The CDR3 is 20 amino acids. V was clipped by 5 bases and J by 4 bases; unmatched bases: 24. Germline CDR1 is SEHNR and CDR2 is FQNEAQ (reference sequence). In DNA, the CDR3 is TGTGCCAGCAGCGATTCAACTTATGGTTTAGCGGGCCGGGTCGCAGATACGCAGTATTTT. Protein: CASSDSTYGLAGRVADTQYF.

This clonotype has a count of ten or more. This chain links TRBV6-5 with TRBJ1-2, with D uncertain. This CDR3 region has 14 residues. The V and J ends lost 0 bases and 6 bases respectively, with 11 bases between them. The V gene's germline CDR1 is MNHEY and CDR2 SVGAGI. The CDR3: CASSYSAGPHGYTF. The CDR3 DNA follows: TGTGCCAGCAGTTACTCTGCAGGACCCCATGGCTACACCTTC.

The chain combines TRBV5-6 with TRBJ2-1; 11 nucleotides match TRBD2. V trimming: 4 bases; J trimming: 7 bases; junction bases outside the gene matches: 16. Germline V gene data show CDR1 as SGHDT and CDR2 as YYEEEE. CDR3 length equals 18 residues. Here the CDR3 reads CASSLRRTSGYEENEQFF. CDR3 nucleotides: TGTGCCAGCAGCCTTAGACGGACTAGCGGGTACGAGGAAAATGAGCAGTTCTTC.

This clonotype was recorded at least ten times. V gene TRBV10-3 combines with J gene TRBJ2-1, with 15 bases aligning to TRBD2. The CDR3 sequence is 17 residues long. V lost 3 bases to trimming and J lost 8 bases; unmatched junction nucleotides: 8. The germline V gene encodes CDR1 ENHRY and CDR2 SYGVKD. Written as DNA, the CDR3 is TGTGCCATCAGTGATTACACTGGACTAGCGGGGGGGCATGAGCAGTTCTTC. Amino acid sequence: CAISDYTGLAGGHEQFF.

The CDR3 coding sequence is TGTGCCTGGAGTGAGGGACTAGCAGAGGAGACCCAGTACTTC. Protein product: CAWSEGLAEETQYF. J is TRBJ2-7 and V is TRBV30, with TRBD2 matching over 9 bases. The last part of the DNA fits TRBJ2-5 better; the J call may be wrong. From germline, CDR1 is GTSNPN and CDR2 SVGIG (reference sequence). This CDR3 contains 14 residues.

Many counts were recorded for this clonotype. CDR3 nucleotides: TGCAGTGCTAGAGCACAGGGCGGCGATCAGCCCCAGCATTTT. It yields the protein CSARAQGGDQPQHF. The chain recombines TRBV20-1 with TRBJ1-5; weak D call: TRBD1 (6 bases). The germline gives CDR1 DFQATT, CDR2 SNEGSKA (reference sequence). The germline V and J ends were trimmed by 1 base and 5 bases, with 12 bases remaining between them. This CDR3 is built from 14 residues.

This clonotype was seen at least ten times. The chain links TRBV9 to TRBJ2-3, with D unresolved. Germline values: CDR1 SGDLS, CDR2 YYNGEE. V was pared by 1 base and J by 0 bases, with 9 bases between. The length of the CDR3 is 15 residues. The CDR3 reads CASSVNSWSTDTQYF. CDR3 DNA: TGTGCCAGCAGCGTAAACAGCTGGAGCACAGATACGCAGTATTTT.